The source of this T cell receptor (beta chain) is a study of OX40 agonist ivuxolimab in advanced cancers. About the investigation overall: Ivuxolimab was an agonistic, fully human IgG2 monoclonal antibody directed against OX40 (CD134), a costimulatory receptor. Intravenous ivuxolimab was administered to patients every 2 weeks at six dose levels: 0.01, 0.1, 0.3, 1.5, 3 and 10 mg/kg. Of the roughly 51 dose-escalation patients, hepatocellular carcinoma was present in some 19, melanoma in approximately 15, renal cell carcinoma in 9 and head and neck cancer in 9. In the dose-escalation cohort, roughly four fifths of patients were male, and the mean age was approximately 64 years, with a range of roughly 20 to 79. Prior anti-PD-1, anti-PD-L1 or anti-CTLA-4 therapy was permitted, and approximately 40% of dose-escalation patients had received checkpoint inhibitors. Three dose-escalation patients achieved partial responses, one with hepatocellular carcinoma and two with cutaneous melanoma. Peripheral TCRbeta sequencing aimed to test whether ivuxolimab altered TCR sequence diversity and caused clonal T-cell expansion. The paper covers the monotherapy dose-escalation part of the phase I ivuxolimab trial, which included N of about 56 patients. Points the paper makes about the study in general: In partial responders in the 0.1-3.0 mg/kg groups, normalized peripheral clonal expansion was found to be among the lowest, especially among CD8+ T cells. The antigen specificity of the peripheral T cells that underwent clonal expansion was not determined. At doses of 0.1 to 3.0 mg/kg, clonal expansion of both CD4+ and CD8+ T cells in blood was seen between baseline and week 6. Low levels of normalized T-cell clonal expansion were also seen in some patients who did not respond. On average, CD8+ T cells showed more expanded clones than CD4+ T cells after ivuxolimab.

This clone occurred once. Its specific antigen is unknown. No base-level quality is on record; no much larger clone is a single base apart. Patients with a history of autoimmune disease or receiving systemic immunosuppression were excluded from the trial. Peripheral blood for TCR sequencing was collected from all dose cohorts at baseline, on cycle 4 day 1, and on cycle 7 day 1. Samples were obtained from an open-label, multicenter, first-in-human phase I dose-escalation trial of ivuxolimab. Adults with locally advanced or metastatic head and neck squamous cell, hepatocellular, melanoma or renal cell carcinoma were enrolled in the trial. Before TCR sequencing, CD4+ and CD8+ T cells were separately sorted from peripheral blood. For sequencing of the TCRbeta CDR3 region, genomic DNA was extracted from the sorted cells. The immunoSEQ Assay was used for sequencing of TCRbeta CDR3 regions. Sourced from immuneACCESS, this table was stored by TCRdb with only in-frame sequences that have V and J called. A share of the clones is absent; for the studies checked, an unresolved V gene accounts for under half, and the remainder has no known explanation. The sample table holds around 60,000 clones, of which approximately 88% were seen once. Of the sample, 0.77% is held by the ten largest clones.

This clonotype was obtained from an adult with an advanced solid tumor such as melanoma, head and neck, liver or kidney cancer. The specimen was CD4+ or CD8+ T cells sorted from blood, collected in a trial of the OX40 agonist ivuxolimab.

The CDR3 region has the sequence CASSLRITDTQYF. The DNA sequence is TGTGCCAGCAGCTTGCGAATCACGGATACGCAGTATTTT. The rearranged segments are TRBV5-4 and TRBJ2-3, with the identity of the D gene unclear. Relative to germline, V is 1 base shorter and J is 6 bases shorter, with 9 bases between their ends. From the cysteine through the phenylalanine, the CDR3 covers 13 amino acids. Here the CDR3 DNA is all that survives: 39 bases in frame from base 1. CDR1 and CDR2 were assigned from the germline V gene (reference sequence) as SGHNT and YYREEE.